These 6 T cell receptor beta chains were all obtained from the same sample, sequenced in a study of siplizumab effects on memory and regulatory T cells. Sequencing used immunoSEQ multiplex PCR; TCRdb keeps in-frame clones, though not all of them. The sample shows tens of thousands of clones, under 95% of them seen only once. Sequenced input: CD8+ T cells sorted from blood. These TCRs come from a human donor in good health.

CDR3 sequence (DNA): TGTGCCGCCGAGTTAGGGAATGAGCAGTTCTTC. Encoded protein: CAAELGNEQFF. The chain combines TRBV5-4 with TRBJ2-1; D not certain. CDR1 SGHNT and CDR2 YYREEE come from the germline V gene (reference sequence). CDR3 length: 11 residues. V lost 10 bases and J lost 7, with 12 bases in between.

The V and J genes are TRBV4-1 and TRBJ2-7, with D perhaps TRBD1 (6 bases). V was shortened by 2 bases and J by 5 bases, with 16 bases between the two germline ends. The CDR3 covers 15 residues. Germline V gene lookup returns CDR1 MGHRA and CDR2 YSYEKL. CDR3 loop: CASSQPGHKADEQYF. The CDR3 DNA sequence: TGCGCCAGCAGCCAACCGGGACACAAAGCAGACGAGCAGTACTTC.

The CDR3 sequence: CASSEFRASYGYTF. CDR3 nucleotide sequence: TGTGCCAGCAGTGAATTCAGGGCAAGCTATGGCTACACCTTC. V and J are TRBV6-1 and TRBJ1-2; possible D gene TRBD1, 5 bases. Germline CDR1 and CDR2: MNHNS and SASEGT. Trimming removed 2 bases from V and 4 bases from J, with 11 bases in between. The CDR3 has 14 amino acids.

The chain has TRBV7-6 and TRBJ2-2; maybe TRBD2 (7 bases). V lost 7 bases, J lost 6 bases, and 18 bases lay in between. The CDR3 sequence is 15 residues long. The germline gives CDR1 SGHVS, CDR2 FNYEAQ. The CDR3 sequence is CASTGWGGGAGELFF. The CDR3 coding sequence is TGTGCCAGCACCGGATGGGGGGGCGGCGCCGGGGAGCTGTTTTTT.

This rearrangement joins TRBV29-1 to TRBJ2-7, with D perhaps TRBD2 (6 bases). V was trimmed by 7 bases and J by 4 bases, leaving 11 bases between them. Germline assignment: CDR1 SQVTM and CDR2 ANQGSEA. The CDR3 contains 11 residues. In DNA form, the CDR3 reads TGCAGCGGAATCCGGGGGTACGAGCAGTACTTC. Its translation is CSGIRGYEQYF.

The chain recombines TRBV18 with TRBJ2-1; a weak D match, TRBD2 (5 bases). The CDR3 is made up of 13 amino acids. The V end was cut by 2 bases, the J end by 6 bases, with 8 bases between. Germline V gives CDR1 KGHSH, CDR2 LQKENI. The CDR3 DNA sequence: TGTGCCAGCTCACCAGGCGGGTTCAATGAGCAGTTCTTC. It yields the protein CASSPGGFNEQFF.